This is a list of T cell receptor beta chains from one sample in a study of shared clonotypes between healthy human individuals. Profiled with immunoSEQ multiplex PCR; TCRdb holds only in-frame clones, not every one. The table has 650,000 to 800,000 clones, 55% to 80% seen once. The sequencing sample was made of memory CD4+ T cells sorted from blood. Source of these receptors: a woman under 40 in good health. The CDR3 runs from the conserved cysteine through the conserved F or W. D genes are given only for firm matches. Part of the rows lack a size; the others show once, few, many or a class for expanded clones.

v_gene: TRBV5-4; d_gene: TRBD1; j_gene: TRBJ2-5; abundance: NA; CDR3aa: CASSLNRGITETQYF; CDR3nt: TGTGCCAGCAGCTTGAACAGGGGTATTACAGAGACCCAGTACTTC
v_gene: TRBV27; d_gene: TRBD2; j_gene: TRBJ2-1; abundance: NA; CDR3aa: CASSPPGRGPSGTQFF; CDR3nt: TGTGCCAGCAGTCCCCCGGGCAGGGGCCCTAGCGGGACGCAGTTCTTC
v_gene: TRBV14; d_gene: NA; j_gene: TRBJ2-5; abundance: NA; CDR3aa: CASREGAGETQYF; CDR3nt: TGTGCCAGCAGGGAAGGGGCAGGGGAGACCCAGTACTTC
v_gene: TRBV29-1; d_gene: TRBD2; j_gene: TRBJ2-7; abundance: few; CDR3aa: CSVEGTSGSRYEQYF; CDR3nt: TGCAGCGTTGAAGGGACTAGCGGGAGTCGCTACGAGCAGTACTTC
v_gene: TRBV5-1; d_gene: NA; j_gene: TRBJ2-7; abundance: NA; CDR3aa: CASSLEGGHSYEQYF; CDR3nt: TGCGCCAGCAGCTTGGAGGGAGGCCACTCCTACGAGCAGTACTTC
v_gene: TRBV28; d_gene: NA; j_gene: TRBJ1-4; abundance: NA; CDR3aa: CASHSATNEKLFF; CDR3nt: TGTGCCAGCCACAGTGCAACTAATGAAAAACTGTTTTTT
v_gene: TRBV7-9; d_gene: NA; j_gene: TRBJ2-3; abundance: NA; CDR3aa: CASSTGGTDTQYF; CDR3nt: TGTGCCAGCAGCACCGGGGGCACAGATACGCAGTATTTT
v_gene: TRBV14; d_gene: NA; j_gene: TRBJ2-7; abundance: NA; CDR3aa: CASTRPTFYEQYF; CDR3nt: TGTGCCAGCACTAGACCCACCTTCTACGAGCAGTACTTC
v_gene: TRBV4-2; d_gene: NA; j_gene: TRBJ1-1; abundance: NA; CDR3aa: CASSRGQQGTEAFF; CDR3nt: TGTGCCAGCAGCCGCGGACAGCAGGGGACTGAAGCTTTCTTT
v_gene: TRBV6-6; d_gene: NA; j_gene: TRBJ1-3; abundance: NA; CDR3aa: CASRSTGNTIYF; CDR3nt: TGTGCCAGCAGGTCGACCGGAAACACCATATATTTT
v_gene: TRBV4-1; d_gene: TRBD1; j_gene: TRBJ1-5; abundance: NA; CDR3aa: CASSQVAGTGKQPQHF; CDR3nt: TGCGCCAGCAGCCAAGTGGCGGGGACAGGAAAACAGCCCCAGCATTTT
v_gene: TRBV29-1; d_gene: NA; j_gene: TRBJ1-2; abundance: few; CDR3aa: CSVDSQNYGYTF; CDR3nt: TGCAGCGTCGATAGCCAGAACTATGGCTACACCTTC
v_gene: TRBV5-1; d_gene: TRBD2; j_gene: TRBJ2-1; abundance: NA; CDR3aa: CASSPRLAGGHNEQFF; CDR3nt: TGCGCCAGCAGCCCTAGACTAGCGGGAGGACACAATGAGCAGTTCTTC
v_gene: TRBV5-1; d_gene: NA; j_gene: TRBJ1-3; abundance: NA; CDR3aa: CASSLVSSGNTIYF; CDR3nt: TGCGCCAGCAGCTTGGTGAGCTCTGGAAACACCATATATTTT
v_gene: TRBV30; d_gene: NA; j_gene: TRBJ1-1; abundance: few; CDR3aa: CAWEDNTEAFF; CDR3nt: TGTGCCTGGGAGGATAACACTGAAGCTTTCTTT
v_gene: TRBV23-1; d_gene: NA; j_gene: TRBJ2-3; abundance: NA; CDR3aa: CASSQSRRAGRLTDTQYF; CDR3nt: TGCGCCAGCAGTCAATCGCGTAGGGCGGGTCGACTCACAGATACGCAGTATTTT
v_gene: TRBV29-1; d_gene: TRBD2; j_gene: TRBJ2-3; abundance: NA; CDR3aa: CSVGGASGRNSDTQYF; CDR3nt: TGCAGCGTTGGGGGGGCTAGCGGGAGAAACTCAGATACGCAGTATTTT
v_gene: TRBV2; d_gene: TRBD2; j_gene: TRBJ2-7; abundance: NA; CDR3aa: CASRDQAGGELYEQYF; CDR3nt: TGTGCCAGCAGGGATCAAGCGGGAGGAGAACTCTACGAGCAGTACTTC
v_gene: TRBV25-1; d_gene: NA; j_gene: TRBJ2-7; abundance: NA; CDR3aa: CASSPGASYEQYF; CDR3nt: TGTGCCAGCAGTCCCGGGGCTTCCTACGAGCAGTACTTC
v_gene: TRBV25-1; d_gene: NA; j_gene: TRBJ2-7; abundance: NA; CDR3aa: CASKAKSSYEQYF; CDR3nt: TGTGCCAGCAAGGCCAAAAGCTCCTACGAGCAGTACTTC
v_gene: TRBV29-1; d_gene: NA; j_gene: TRBJ2-2; abundance: few; CDR3aa: CSVVGHGDTGELFF; CDR3nt: TGCAGCGTTGTAGGGCACGGGGACACCGGGGAGCTGTTTTTT
v_gene: TRBV21-1; d_gene: NA; j_gene: TRBJ2-7; abundance: few; CDR3aa: CASSKGLRPGEYF; CDR3nt: TGTGCCAGCAGCAAAGGGCTCCGCCCCGGGGAGTACTTC
v_gene: TRBV5-1; d_gene: NA; j_gene: TRBJ1-1; abundance: NA; CDR3aa: CASSLWAGNTEAFF; CDR3nt: TGCGCCAGCAGCTTGTGGGCTGGGAACACTGAAGCTTTCTTT
v_gene: TRBV5-6; d_gene: TRBD1; j_gene: TRBJ1-1; abundance: NA; CDR3aa: CASSLAIKGARATEAFF; CDR3nt: TGTGCCAGCAGCTTGGCCATAAAGGGGGCGCGTGCCACTGAAGCTTTCTTT
v_gene: TRBV5-1; d_gene: TRBD1; j_gene: TRBJ1-1; abundance: once; CDR3aa: CASSLVLTGVDEAFF; CDR3nt: TGCGCCAGCAGCTTAGTGTTAACAGGGGTGGATGAAGCTTTCTTT
v_gene: TRBV28; d_gene: TRBD1; j_gene: TRBJ1-4; abundance: once; CDR3aa: CASSLGGTGVGEKLFF; CDR3nt: TGTGCCAGCAGTTTGGGGGGGACAGGGGTTGGTGAAAAACTGTTTTTT
v_gene: TRBV5-6; d_gene: NA; j_gene: TRBJ2-1; abundance: few; CDR3aa: CASSLGWNEQFF; CDR3nt: TGTGCCAGCAGCTTGGGGTGGAATGAGCAGTTCTTC
v_gene: TRBV11-2; d_gene: NA; j_gene: TRBJ2-3; abundance: NA; CDR3aa: CASSFKGTDTQYF; CDR3nt: TGTGCCAGCAGCTTTAAGGGCACAGATACGCAGTATTTT